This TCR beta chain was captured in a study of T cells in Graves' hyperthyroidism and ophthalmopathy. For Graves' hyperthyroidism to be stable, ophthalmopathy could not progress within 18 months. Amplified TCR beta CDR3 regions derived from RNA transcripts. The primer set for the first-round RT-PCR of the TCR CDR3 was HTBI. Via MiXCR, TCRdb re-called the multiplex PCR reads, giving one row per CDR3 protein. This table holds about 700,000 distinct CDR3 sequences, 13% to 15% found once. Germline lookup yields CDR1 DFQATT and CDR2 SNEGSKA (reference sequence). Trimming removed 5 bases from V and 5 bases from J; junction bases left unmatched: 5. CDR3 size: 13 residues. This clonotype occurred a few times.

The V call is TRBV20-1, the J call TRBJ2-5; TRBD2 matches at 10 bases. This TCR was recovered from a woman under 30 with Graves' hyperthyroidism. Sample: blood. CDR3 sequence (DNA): TGCAGTGCTGCTAGCGGGAGCTCGGAGACCCAGTACTTC. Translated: CSAASGSSETQYF.